The clone carrying this TCR beta chain came up many times. Its antigen is undetermined. This sample's time point: newly diagnosed GD, antithyroid drugs for less than 3 months. The TCR library was made from RNA that had been extracted from PBMCs in TRIzol. The V gene lost 5 bases and the J gene lost 4 bases, with 15 bases spanning the gap. The germline V gene has CDR1 MDHEN and CDR2 SYDVKM. The CDR3 spans 15 residues. To make TCR beta libraries, researchers used iRepertoire HTBI primers and Arm-PCR of CDR3 regions. TCRdb passed the multiplex PCR reads through MiXCR, listing each CDR3 protein once. The sample records almost 450,000 distinct CDR3 sequences, about a sixth being singletons. The sample originates from a study of regulatory T cells in long-lasting Graves disease. Whole-study results and caveats: Persistent disease exhibited a predilection for TRBV28, TRBJ1-2 and TRBJ2-5.

This sample was also put to use in a study of T cells in Graves' hyperthyroidism and ophthalmopathy. That source reports: First-round RT-PCR targeting the TCR CDR3 was performed with the HTBI primer set. Among thyroid clonotypes expanded above 0.001, most also appeared in blood.

The chain uses TRBV28 and TRBJ1-5, with D unclear. This receptor was obtained from a young woman with Graves disease. The material sequenced was peripheral blood mononuclear cells (PBMCs), taken at new diagnosis, from a patient treated with antithyroid drugs. CDR3 sequence reads: CASSPPGRRNQPQHF. The DNA of the CDR3 is TGTGCCAGCAGTCCGCCCGGGCGCCGTAATCAGCCCCAGCATTTT.